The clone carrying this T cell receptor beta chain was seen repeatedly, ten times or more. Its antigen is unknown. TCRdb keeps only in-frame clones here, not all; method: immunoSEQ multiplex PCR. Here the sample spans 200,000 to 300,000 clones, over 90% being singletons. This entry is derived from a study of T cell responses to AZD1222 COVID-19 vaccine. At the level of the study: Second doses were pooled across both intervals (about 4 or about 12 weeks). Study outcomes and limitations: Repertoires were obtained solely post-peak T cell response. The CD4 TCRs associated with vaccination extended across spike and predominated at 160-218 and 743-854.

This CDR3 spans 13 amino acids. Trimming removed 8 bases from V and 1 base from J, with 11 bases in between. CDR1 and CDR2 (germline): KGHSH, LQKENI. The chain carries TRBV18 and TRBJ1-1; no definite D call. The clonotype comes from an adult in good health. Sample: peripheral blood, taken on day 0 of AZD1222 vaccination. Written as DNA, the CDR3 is TGTGCCAGCCGGGAGCAACAGAACACTGAAGCTTTCTTT. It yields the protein CASREQQNTEAFF.